This T cell receptor beta chain originates from a study of response to subunit inactivated influenza vaccine (dated by TCRdb to the late 2010s). Context from the whole study: The study used deep quantitative T cell receptor repertoire profiling to track responses to a trivalent subunit inactivated influenza vaccine.

Spanning cysteine to phenylalanine, the CDR3 consists of 15 amino acids. Only the CDR3 part of the read is kept: 45 bases, read in frame from the first base. Trimming takes 5 bases from V and 0 bases from J, and the germline ends sit 8 bases apart. CDR1 and CDR2, looked up from the germline V gene, are SGHTA and FQGNSA. This clonotype occurred a few times. This receptor's antigen is unknown. No base qualities exist here, and no much larger clone lies one base off it. The library was prepared using RT-PCR. The sequencer listed for this sample is Illumina HiSeq 2500. Using fastp at Q25 and MiXCR, TCRdb reprocessed the public reads and kept productive beta chains. CDR3 protein sequences are deduplicated, and each keeps its most common genes and DNA. The sample has 700,000 to 900,000 distinct CDR3 sequences on record, 21% of them singletons. Clones ranked in the top ten supply around 9.6% of the sample. Study-wide findings and limitations: According to the authors, only a limited number of new T cells may be recruited by each seasonal influenza vaccination.

The source of this sequence is a man between 50 and 59 years old who received an inactivated influenza vaccine. Donor details come from another sample of the same person, matched by shared clones. Recombination linked TRBV7-2 to TRBJ2-6, with the D gene not clear enough to name. This specimen consisted of PBMCs from blood, obtained less than 6 days after vaccination. DNA sequence: TGTGCCAGCAGCACCTTCACCTCTGGGGCCAACGTCCTGACTTTC. The encoded protein is CASSTFTSGANVLTF.